This T cell receptor (beta chain) emerged from a study of CD8 T cells in Susac syndrome. Roughly 0.45 to 1 ug RNA was reverse transcribed with random hexamers. MiXCR was run by TCRdb on the immunoSEQ multiplex PCR reads, yielding one entry per CDR3 protein. The sample yields about 73,000 distinct CDR3 sequences, about 94% seen once. Trimming pared 2 bases from V and 7 bases from J, leaving 13 bases between. CDR3 length: 14 residues. The V gene's germline CDR1 is SGHDT and CDR2 YYEEEE. Sample: CD8+ T cells from PBMCs. The chain employs TRBV5-6 and TRBJ2-1; no firm D call. This sequence originates from a human donor with multiple sclerosis. The CDR3 nucleotides are TGTGCCAGCAGCTTTACAGACCAGATTAATGAGCAGTTCTTC. Its protein is CASSFTDQINEQFF.